The clone carrying this TCR beta chain was seen many times. Germline CDR1 reads SGHNT; CDR2 reads YENEEA. The CDR3 extends over 15 amino acids. Trimming removed 2 bases at V and 6 bases at J, with 13 bases between. In the ophthalmopathy cohort, Clinical Activity Score was at least 3, NOSPECS grade at least 4, and duration under 3 months. This entry belongs to a study of T cells in Graves' hyperthyroidism and ophthalmopathy. Study summary: Specimen type is peripheral blood, collected at initial diagnosis prior to any treatment.

Amplified TCR beta CDR3 regions came from RNA transcripts. First-round RT-PCR of the TCR CDR3 relied on the HTBI primer set. MiXCR was run by TCRdb on the multiplex PCR reads, yielding one entry per CDR3 protein. The sample has roughly 600,000 distinct CDR3 sequences, more than 12% seen once; the top ten hold 9.5% to 15%. This chain joins TRBV11-3 and TRBJ2-2, with D hard to call. This clonotype was sampled from a woman in her 50s with Graves' ophthalmopathy. The sequenced sample was blood. As DNA, the CDR3 is TGTGCCAGCAGCTTAATATCTTCTCCCGCCGGGGAGCTGTTTTTT. This translates into CASSLISSPAGELFF.